The 22 T cell receptor beta chains below were found in one sample sequenced in a study. Each CDR3 protein is one row after TCRdb ran MiXCR on the RT-PCR reads. The table has hundreds of thousands of distinct CDR3 sequences, 14% seen once. The sample consisted of memory CD4+ T cells from blood. All receptors come from a female donor in good health, serving as a healthy control.

This clonotype was seen a handful of times. The chain carries TRBV27 and TRBJ2-2; D remains unclear. In germline, CDR1 is MNHEY, CDR2 SMNVEV (reference sequence). CDR3 size: 17 residues. The ends were cut back, 8 bases at V and 7 bases at J, with 26 bases in the middle. The CDR3 DNA follows: TGTGCCAGCCGGCTCCCCGGTTCACCCTCCAAGAACGGGGAGCTGTTTTTT. Translating gives CASRLPGSPSKNGELFF.

This clonotype was seen many times. The genes are TRBV7-9 and TRBJ2-3; TRBD2 aligns across 9 bases. CDR3 size: 15 residues. Losses at the gene ends were 2 bases for V and 4 bases for J; bases not matched to a gene: 4. Per germline, CDR1 SEHNR and CDR2 FQNEAQ (reference sequence). As DNA, the CDR3 is TGTGCCAGCAGCTTAACAGCGGGAGGACCAGATACGCAGTATTTT. Residues: CASSLTAGGPDTQYF. The full variable domain, with the rest looked up from reference TRBV7-9 and TRBJ2-3, is DTGVSQNPRHKITKRGQNVTFRCDPISEHNRLYWYRQTLGQGPEFLTYFQNEAQLEKSRLLSDRFSAERPKGSFSTLEIQRTEQGDSAMYLCASSLTAGGPDTQYFGPGTRLTVL.

This clonotype was observed many times. Its ends do not fully match the called genes, so a read error is possible. V gene TRBV7-7 combines with J gene TRBJ2-1; 9 bases map to TRBD2. From germline, CDR1 is SSHAT and CDR2 FNYEAQ (reference sequence). The CDR3 consists of 15 residues. The CDR3 DNA sequence: TGTGCTAGCAGCTTAAGGCGGGAGGGCTACAATGAGCAGTTCTTC. It specifies CASSLRREGYNEQFF.

The chain recombines TRBV9 with TRBJ2-6, with 10 nucleotides matching TRBD2. Germline lookup yields CDR1 SGDLS and CDR2 YYNGEE. V shed 3 bases, J shed 3 bases, and the junction held 18 bases outside the gene matches. The CDR3 is 21 residues long. The chain's CDR3 is CASSATGSGGLRVGGANVLTF. CDR3 nucleotides: TGTGCCAGCAGCGCGACGGGTAGCGGGGGGTTACGCGTCGGTGGGGCCAACGTCCTGACTTTC.

This chain joins TRBV6-1 and TRBJ2-1; 10 bases are a match to TRBD2. The CDR3 has 14 amino acids. V lost 5 bases and J lost 6; bases outside the gene matches: 4. CDR1 and CDR2 (germline): MNHNS, SASEGT. CDR3 sequence: CASSSGLASNEQFF. CDR3 nucleotides: TGTGCCAGCAGTTCGGGACTAGCGAGCAATGAGCAGTTCTTC.

The chain is built from TRBV20-1 and TRBJ2-7; perhaps TRBD2 as D (6 bases). The ends were cut back, 7 bases at V and 3 bases at J, with 13 bases in the middle. Germline V CDR1 and CDR2: DFQATT, SNEGSKA (reference sequence). The CDR3 runs to 12 residues. The CDR3: CSVGTSYYEQYF. The CDR3 DNA follows: TGCAGTGTTGGGACTTCGTACTACGAGCAGTACTTC.

A few counts support this clonotype. This chain joins TRBV20-1 and TRBJ2-7; 10 positions agree with TRBD1. There are 14 residues in the CDR3. CDR1 and CDR2 (germline): DFQATT, SNEGSKA (reference sequence). V was pared by 5 bases and J by 2 bases, with 6 bases of the junction left unmatched. CDR3 in amino acids: CSAAPGTGAYEQYF. CDR3 DNA sequence: TGCAGTGCTGCCCCCGGGACAGGGGCCTACGAGCAGTACTTC.

This sequence joins TRBV4-3 and TRBJ1-5; no clear D gene. V was pared by 0 bases and J by 7 bases, with 7 bases between. The CDR3 has 13 amino acids. CDR1 is LGHNA and CDR2 is YSLEER in the germline V gene. DNA for the CDR3: TGCGCCAGCAGCCAAGATAGGTGGCAGCCCCAGCATTTT. Protein: CASSQDRWQPQHF.

Concerning this clonotype itself: The conserved final phenylalanine or tryptophan is absent from the CDR3, which likely points to a read error. V and J are TRBV6-5 and TRBJ2-3; TRBD2 aligns across 7 bases. This CDR3 is 16 amino acids long. CDR1 is MNHEY and CDR2 is SVGAGI in the germline V gene. Trimming at V came to 0 bases and at J to 5 bases, leaving 8 bases not matched to a gene. The CDR3 sequence is CASSYSRLTGGDTQYL. CDR3 DNA sequence: TGTGCCAGCAGTTACTCGAGACTAACGGGGGGAGATACGCAGTATTTA.

This clonotype was found a few times. The chain combines TRBV20-1 with TRBJ2-1, with 9 bases fitting TRBD1. V dropped 2 bases and J dropped 6; count of bases not matched to a gene: 8. CDR3 size: 15 residues. In germline, CDR1 is DFQATT, CDR2 SNEGSKA (reference sequence). The CDR3 is CSARSGTGPGNEQFF. Here the CDR3 DNA reads TGCAGTGCTAGAAGCGGGACAGGGCCTGGCAATGAGCAGTTCTTC.

The chain combines TRBV7-2 with TRBJ1-1, with D possibly being TRBD1 (5 bases). Trimming cost V 5 bases and J 5 bases, with 15 bases left between them. Germline assignment: CDR1 SGHTA and CDR2 FQGNSA. The CDR3 length is 14 residues. CDR3 residues: CASSQYGAQTEAFF. In DNA form, the CDR3 reads TGTGCCAGCAGCCAATATGGGGCCCAAACTGAAGCTTTCTTT. The whole variable domain, filled in from reference TRBV7-2 and TRBJ1-1, reads GAGVSQSPSNKVTEKGKDVELRCDPISGHTALYWYRQSLGQGLEFLIYFQGNSAPDKSGLPSDRFSAERTGGSVSTLTIQRTQQEDSAVYLCASSQYGAQTEAFFGQGTRLTVV.

V usage is TRBV7-9 and J usage is TRBJ2-7; 13 bases are a match to TRBD2. This CDR3 has 16 residues. J lost 6 bases, V lost 5 bases, and 10 bases had no gene match. Germline CDR1 SEHNR, CDR2 FQNEAQ (reference sequence). This CDR3 is CASSPAGTSGISEQYF. Written as DNA, the CDR3 is TGTGCCAGCAGCCCCGCCGGGACTAGCGGGATAAGCGAGCAGTACTTC.

The V gene is TRBV20-1, the J gene TRBJ1-4; D is perhaps TRBD1 (5 bases). Between the trimmed V and J ends, which lost 6 bases and 6 bases, there was a span of 20 bases. In germline, CDR1 is DFQATT, CDR2 SNEGSKA (reference sequence). CDR3 size: 15 residues. DNA of the CDR3: TGCAGTGCAGCACCCCCGGGAGGGGAGCATGAAAAACTGTTTTTT. Translation gives CSAAPPGGEHEKLFF.

The chain links TRBV12-3 or TRBV12-4 to TRBJ2-1; TRBD2 matches 8 bases. The CDR3 totals 15 residues. V gave up 7 bases and J gave up 4 bases; unmatched junction bases: 9. The CDR3 nucleotides are TGTGCCAGCATTTCCAATGGCGGGAGGTACAATGAGCAGTTCTTC. Translation gives CASISNGGRYNEQFF.

J is TRBJ2-5 and V is TRBV20-1; the match to TRBD2 covers 8 bases. V lost 0 bases, J lost 5 bases, and 14 bases stayed unmatched. The CDR3 is made up of 17 amino acids. Germline V lookup: CDR1 DFQATT, CDR2 SNEGSKA (reference sequence). The CDR3: CSARDYGQRGPMETQYF. The CDR3 nucleotides are TGCAGTGCTAGAGATTACGGTCAGCGGGGGCCCATGGAGACCCAGTACTTC.

Comment on this clonotype: Given a much more abundant clone one base away, this may be a read error. This rearrangement joins TRBV12-3 or TRBV12-4 to TRBJ2-5; no definite D call. CDR3 size: 14 residues. Trimming stripped 2 bases from V and 5 bases from J, with 12 bases between. CDR3 sequence (DNA): TGTGCCAGCAGTTTACAGTCGGCAACTGAGACCCAGTACTTC. Its translation is CASSLQSATETQYF.

This clonotype has more than one count but fewer than ten. The chain combines TRBV7-2 with TRBJ1-6; tentatively, D is TRBD1 (6 bases). Trimming removed 4 bases at V and 14 bases at J, with 12 bases between. From germline, CDR1 is SGHTA and CDR2 FQGNSA. The CDR3 runs to 12 residues. The CDR3 bases are TGTGCCAGCAGCTCGATGGGACAAACCCTCCACTTT. This codes for CASSSMGQTLHF.

This clonotype appeared a few times. The gene calls are TRBV11-1 and TRBJ2-7; D uncertain. The V end lost 0 bases, the J end lost 4 bases, and 4 bases lay between the germline ends. There are 12 residues in the CDR3. CDR1 and CDR2 (germline): SGHAT, FQDESV (reference sequence). The CDR3, as DNA: TGTGCCAGCAGCTTAGCTGTTTACGAGCAGTACTTC. The encoded protein is CASSLAVYEQYF. The full variable domain, with the rest looked up from reference TRBV11-1 and TRBJ2-7, is EAEVAQSPRYKITEKSQAVAFWCDPISGHATLYWYRQILGQGPELLVQFQDESVVDDSQLPKDRFSAERLKGVDSTLKIQPAELGDSAMYLCASSLAVYEQYFGPGTRLTVT.

This clonotype has a count of ten or more. This sequence joins TRBV5-6 and TRBJ1-2; tentative D call: TRBD1 (5 bases). There are 15 residues in the CDR3. Looked up from germline, CDR1 is SGHDT and CDR2 is YYEEEE. The V and J ends lost 5 bases and 4 bases respectively, with 18 bases between them. In nucleotides, the CDR3 is TGTGCCAGCAGACCCCCCGCGGCAGGGATCTATGGCTACACCTTC. This gives the protein CASRPPAAGIYGYTF.

This chain uses TRBV7-9 with TRBJ2-5; perhaps TRBD1 as D (6 bases). CDR1 SEHNR and CDR2 FQNEAQ come from the germline V gene (reference sequence). This CDR3 is built from 14 residues. V was shortened by 2 bases and J by 4 bases, with 11 bases between the two germline ends. The CDR3 sequence: CASSLNQGRETQYF. In DNA, the CDR3 is TGTGCCAGCAGCTTAAATCAGGGGAGAGAGACCCAGTACTTC. Supplemented by reference TRBV7-9 and TRBJ2-5, the full variable domain reads DTGVSQNPRHKITKRGQNVTFRCDPISEHNRLYWYRQTLGQGPEFLTYFQNEAQLEKSRLLSDRFSAERPKGSFSTLEIQRTEQGDSAMYLCASSLNQGRETQYFGPGTRLLVL.

Many counts were recorded for this clonotype. The chain links TRBV7-9 to TRBJ2-5; TRBD1 or TRBD2 may be the D gene (5 bases each). Germline CDR1 is SEHNR and CDR2 is FQNEAQ (reference sequence). V lost 7 bases to trimming and J lost 5 bases, with 14 bases between them. The CDR3 contains 13 residues. As DNA, the CDR3 is TGTGCCAGCACCGTAGAGGGGCCGGAGACCCAGTACTTC. This encodes CASTVEGPETQYF.

As regards this clonotype: A read error may explain this, as a much larger clone is one base away. V usage is TRBV4-1 and J usage is TRBJ2-5, with D possibly TRBD1 on 6 matching bases. Germline CDR1 and CDR2: MGHRA and YSYEKL. Trimming took off 0 bases at V and 2 bases at J, with 13 bases between the two ends. The CDR3 has 16 amino acids. DNA of the CDR3: TGCGCCAGCAGCCAAGACCACGGACAGTCTCAAGAGACCCAGTACTTC. Encoded protein: CASSQDHGQSQETQYF.